A single sample gave rise to the 5 T cell receptor beta chains below, sequenced in a study of metastatic and nonmetastatic thyroid tumors. Not a single patient had been given any form of treatment at any point before undergoing thyroid surgery. TCRdb re-called the PCR reads with MiXCR. The repertoire holds around 28,000 clones, with about 3.9% as singletons. The sequenced material came from blood. The receptors come from a male donor with papillary thyroid cancer or a benign thyroid nodule (not recorded which). Some clones in this sample may be carry-over from other donors' samples.

This clone was counted ten times or more. The V gene is TRBV7-9, the J gene TRBJ2-3; 9 bases are shared with TRBD2. Losses at the gene ends were 5 bases for V and 8 bases for J; bases not matched to a gene: 5. CDR1 is SEHNR, CDR2 FQNEAQ, per germline (reference sequence). This CDR3 spans 13 amino acids. The DNA for the CDR3 is TGTGCCAGCAGCCGACTAGCGGAGACTACGCAGTATTTT. Translation gives CASSRLAETTQYF.

This clone came up many times. This chain connects TRBV19 to TRBJ2-1, with 15 bases fitting TRBD2. Trimming took 4 bases from V and 13 from J; bases not matched to a gene: 8. Germline V gene sequence: CDR1 LNHDA, CDR2 SQIVND (reference sequence). The CDR3 has 15 amino acids. The CDR3: CASSTWTSGRANQFF. Here the CDR3 DNA reads TGTGCCAGTAGTACATGGACTAGCGGGAGGGCCAATCAGTTCTTC. Full variable domain (missing parts from reference TRBV19 and TRBJ2-1): DGGITQSPKYLFRKEGQNVTLSCEQNLNHDAMYWYRQDPGQGLRLIYYSQIVNDFQKGDIAEGYSVSREKKESFPLTVTSAQKNPTAFYLCASSTWTSGRANQFFGPGTRLTVL.

This clone has at least ten counts. V and J are TRBV11-2 and TRBJ2-1; 8 bases map to TRBD1. The CDR3 has 14 residues. Unmatched junction bases numbered 10, after V lost 6 bases and J lost 9 bases. From germline, CDR1 is SGHAT and CDR2 FQNNGV. The CDR3 DNA reads as TGTGCCAGCAGTTCCCCCAGGGGGCGGAGTGAGCAGTTCTTC. This translates into CASSSPRGRSEQFF.

This clone came up a few times. The rearrangement joins TRBV6-9 to TRBJ2-7, with no clear D. Germline CDR1 reads MNHGY; CDR2 reads SVAAGI. This CDR3 contains 13 residues. Trimming pared 3 bases from V and 3 bases from J, leaving 9 bases between. The CDR3 spells CASSYHRYYEQYF. DNA of the CDR3: TGTGCCAGCAGTTACCACAGATACTACGAGCAGTACTTC.

This clone occurred many times. The rearrangement joins TRBV30 to TRBJ1-1; D may be TRBD1 (6 bases). The germline V gene has CDR1 GTSNPN and CDR2 SVGIG (reference sequence). The CDR3 loop spans 15 amino acids. The V end lost 2 bases, the J end lost 1 base, and 14 bases lay between the germline ends. The CDR3 nucleotides are TGTGCCTGGAGTTATTGGGGGCAGGGGAACACTGAAGCTTTCTTT. The encoded protein is CAWSYWGQGNTEAFF.